Below are 30 T cell receptor beta chains sequenced from a single sample in a study of blood T cell repertoires in COVID-19. Here immunoSEQ multiplex PCR was the method, and the copy in TCRdb shows in-frame clones only, minus some. The repertoire holds 450,000 or so clones, with about 90% as singletons. The sample was peripheral blood. The receptors originated from a man aged 18 to 29 with COVID-19, enrolled during active disease.

The chain couples TRBV6-6 to TRBJ1-1; no definite D call. The CDR3 has 14 amino acids. Trimming removed 6 bases from V and 0 bases from J, with 11 bases in between. Per the germline V gene, CDR1 is MNHNY and CDR2 is SVGAGI (reference sequence). CDR3: CASSPTRVNTEAFF. DNA of the CDR3: TGTGCCAGCAGCCCCACACGGGTGAACACTGAAGCTTTCTTT.

The chain joins TRBV5-6 to TRBJ2-5; the D is unclear. This CDR3 is 14 amino acids long. Trimming pared 0 bases from V and 3 bases from J, leaving 9 bases between. Germline V CDR1 and CDR2: SGHDT, YYEEEE. The CDR3 sequence is CASSLGPSEETQYF. The CDR3 DNA follows: TGTGCCAGCAGCTTGGGGCCCTCCGAAGAGACCCAGTACTTC.

This chain uses TRBV5-8 with TRBJ1-1; no definite D call. Trimming cost V 0 bases and J 7 bases, with 19 bases left between them. The CDR3 consists of 16 residues. Germline-derived CDR1 and CDR2 are SGHTS and YDEGEE. CDR3 nucleotide sequence: TGTGCCAGCAGCTTGGCTTTGGTGGGCAGCGGGGTTGAAGCTTTCTTT. Its translation is CASSLALVGSGVEAFF.

The genes are TRBV14 and TRBJ1-6, with no clear D. Germline V lookup: CDR1 SGHDN, CDR2 FVKESK. Deletions cut 1 base from V and 14 bases from J, with 9 bases between. This CDR3 is built from 12 residues. Here the CDR3 DNA reads TGTGCCAGCAGCCAAGGACGCGGGGCCCTCCACTTT. This gives the protein CASSQGRGALHF.

The chain employs TRBV6-5 and TRBJ2-7, with D tentatively TRBD1 (6 bases). Per the germline V gene, CDR1 is MNHEY and CDR2 is SVGAGI. Trimming removed 8 bases from V and 7 bases from J, with 18 bases in between. CDR3 size: 13 residues. CDR3 region: CASGNGGHREQYF. CDR3 coding DNA: TGTGCCAGCGGTAATGGGGGACATAGAGAGCAGTACTTC.

The chain uses TRBV6-5 and TRBJ1-2; 10 bases align to TRBD1. The J segment lost 6 bases and the V segment lost 4 bases, leaving 5 bases of the junction unmatched. This CDR3 comprises 14 residues. Germline CDR1 and CDR2: MNHEY and SVGAGI. CDR3 amino acids: CASSWDRGSNGYTF. Here the CDR3 DNA reads TGTGCCAGCAGTTGGGACAGGGGATCAAATGGCTACACCTTC.

The chain couples TRBV29-1 to TRBJ2-5; perhaps TRBD1 as D (6 bases). The CDR3 has 12 amino acids. V was cut by 4 bases and J by 3 bases, with 9 bases left in between. Germline assignment: CDR1 SQVTM and CDR2 ANQGSEA. The CDR3 sequence is CSVVWTEETQYF. CDR3 DNA sequence: TGCAGCGTTGTTTGGACAGAAGAGACCCAGTACTTC.

The chain recombines TRBV5-4 with TRBJ2-7; 11 nucleotides align to TRBD1. This CDR3 has 15 amino acids. Germline V gene lookup returns CDR1 SGHNT and CDR2 YYREEE (reference sequence). The V and J ends lost 5 bases and 3 bases, in that order; junction bases with no gene match: 7. The CDR3 spells CASSRTGGVSYEQYF. In DNA form, the CDR3 reads TGTGCCAGCAGTCGGACAGGGGGCGTAAGCTACGAGCAGTACTTC. The whole variable domain, filled in from reference TRBV5-4 and TRBJ2-7, reads ETGVTQSPTHLIKTRGQQVTLRCSSQSGHNTVSWYQQALGQGPQFIFQYYREEENGRGNFPPRFSGLQFPNYSSELNVNALELDDSALYLCASSRTGGVSYEQYFGPGTRLTVT.

This rearrangement joins TRBV4-1 to TRBJ1-5; D is unclear. Germline V gene lookup returns CDR1 MGHRA and CDR2 YSYEKL. The ends were cut back, 1 base at V and 4 bases at J, with 14 bases in the middle. This CDR3 spans 16 amino acids. CDR3 nucleotide sequence: TGCGCCAGCAGCCAAGGGTTTTCCGGAGGGAATCAGCCCCAGCATTTT. Its translation is CASSQGFSGGNQPQHF.

This clone has only a few counts. The J gene is TRBJ1-5, the V gene TRBV3-1 (or the pseudogene TRBV3-2), with D possibly TRBD1 on 5 matching bases. V was pared by 1 base and J by 6 bases, with 10 bases between. The CDR3 loop spans 14 amino acids. The V gene's germline CDR1 is LGHDT and CDR2 YNNKEL (reference sequence). Written as DNA, the CDR3 is TGTGCCAGCAGCCAAGGGGGGGGTGGTCAGCCCCAGCATTTT. As protein: CASSQGGGGQPQHF.

This chain joins TRBV6-5 and TRBJ1-2; a weak D match, TRBD1 (5 bases). Trimming left V 9 bases short and J 6 bases short, with 11 bases between. The CDR3 covers 11 residues. Germline CDR1 reads MNHEY; CDR2 reads SVGAGI. CDR3 DNA sequence: TGTGCCAGTAGGGGCAGCCATGGCTACACCTTC. Protein product: CASRGSHGYTF.

The rearrangement uses TRBV4-1 and TRBJ2-1; 8 bases map to TRBD1. This CDR3 region has 19 residues. Trimming took 0 bases from V and 8 from J; bases not matched to a gene: 18. The germline V gene encodes CDR1 MGHRA and CDR2 YSYEKL. The CDR3 spells CASSQDRGFGQGRNYEQFF. CDR3 DNA sequence: TGCGCCAGCAGCCAAGACCGCGGTTTCGGACAGGGTAGGAACTATGAGCAGTTCTTC.

The chain employs TRBV30 and TRBJ2-2; 7 bases line up with TRBD1. The CDR3 sequence is 14 residues long. The J segment lost 3 bases and the V segment lost 2 bases, leaving 3 bases of the junction unmatched. Germline V CDR1 and CDR2: GTSNPN, SVGIG (reference sequence). The DNA of the CDR3 is TGTGCCTGGAGTAGACAGGGTGACACCGGGGAGCTGTTTTTT. It specifies CAWSRQGDTGELFF.

The chain employs TRBV11-3 and TRBJ1-2, with a possible D match to TRBD1 (5 bases). The CDR3 totals 14 residues. The V end lost 5 bases, the J end lost 4 bases, and 14 bases lay between the germline ends. Germline-derived CDR1 and CDR2 are SGHNT and YENEEA. The DNA for the CDR3 is TGTGCCAGCAGCCTAACCGGGACTCCCTATGGCTACACCTTC. Translation: CASSLTGTPYGYTF.

The chain joins TRBV5-4 to TRBJ1-6, with 8 nucleotides matching TRBD1. V shed 9 bases and J 10 bases; nucleotides not matched to a gene: 9. CDR3 length: 13 amino acids. Germline V gives CDR1 SGHNT, CDR2 YYREEE (reference sequence). This chain's CDR3 is CAIGQGLGSPLHF. The CDR3, as DNA: TGTGCCATCGGACAGGGCTTGGGATCACCCCTCCACTTT.

Worth noting for this clone: Other DNA sequences within the sample encode an identical CDR3. This chain links TRBV6-5 with TRBJ1-1; 10 nucleotides agree with TRBD1. The CDR3 has 13 residues. Per germline, CDR1 MNHEY and CDR2 SVGAGI. V shed 5 bases, J shed 5 bases, and the junction held 2 bases outside the gene matches. This chain's CDR3 is CASSRDRGTEAFF. CDR3 sequence (DNA): TGTGCCAGCAGTCGGGACAGGGGAACTGAAGCTTTCTTT.

This chain links TRBV7-9 with TRBJ2-5, with 8 bases identical to TRBD2. J lost 3 bases, V lost 0 bases, and 3 bases had no gene match. CDR3 length: 15 amino acids. Germline V gives CDR1 SEHNR, CDR2 FQNEAQ (reference sequence). The CDR3 loop is CASSLASGAKETQYF. The CDR3 DNA is TGTGCCAGCAGCTTAGCTAGCGGGGCGAAAGAGACCCAGTACTTC.

The V call is TRBV11-2, the J call TRBJ2-5, with 7 bases identical to TRBD2. Germline trimming cut 4 bases from V and 2 bases from J; bases unmatched to any gene: 7. Germline lookup yields CDR1 SGHAT and CDR2 FQNNGV. The CDR3 has 15 residues. The CDR3 region is CASSSSGMEQETQYF. The CDR3 coding sequence is TGTGCCAGCAGCTCCAGCGGGATGGAACAAGAGACCCAGTACTTC.

The gene calls are TRBV19 and TRBJ2-7, with TRBD1 matching over 7 bases. The germline V gene encodes CDR1 LNHDA and CDR2 SQIVND (reference sequence). The junction had 8 bases not matched to a gene; V was cut back by 4 bases and J by 2 bases. The CDR3 consists of 15 residues. The CDR3: CASSTFTGTAYEQYF. The CDR3 DNA reads as TGTGCCAGTAGTACCTTCACCGGGACAGCCTACGAGCAGTACTTC.

The genes are TRBV11-3 and TRBJ2-5; 11 bases fit TRBD2. The germline gives CDR1 SGHNT, CDR2 YENEEA. The CDR3 loop spans 19 amino acids. Trimming took 1 base from V and 5 from J; bases not matched to a gene: 15. The CDR3 region has the DNA TGTGCCAGCAGCTTAGCGAGGGGGTTTAGCGGGAGGGCCATGGAGACCCAGTACTTC. It is translated as CASSLARGFSGRAMETQYF.

V usage is TRBV5-6 and J usage is TRBJ1-5; D is ambiguous. There are 14 residues in the CDR3. Looked up from germline, CDR1 is SGHDT and CDR2 is YYEEEE. Trimming cost V 0 bases and J 3 bases, with 7 bases left between them. The CDR3 DNA sequence: TGTGCCAGCAGCTTGGGACAAAACAATCAGCCCCAGCATTTT. Its translation is CASSLGQNNQPQHF.

The chain is built from TRBV19 and TRBJ1-2; 7 positions match TRBD1. The germline gives CDR1 LNHDA, CDR2 SQIVND (reference sequence). There are 14 residues in the CDR3. J was trimmed by 2 bases and V by 6 bases; bases with no gene match: 6. DNA for the CDR3: TGTGCCAGTAGCAACAGGGGTAGCAACTATGGCTACACCTTC. Translation: CASSNRGSNYGYTF.

This chain links TRBV12-3 or TRBV12-4 with TRBJ2-7; TRBD2 matches at 8 bases. CDR3 length: 13 residues. J lost 3 bases, V lost 6 bases, and 4 bases had no gene match. The CDR3 DNA reads as TGTGCCAGCAGACGACGGGAGGGCTACGAGCAGTACTTC. Protein: CASRRREGYEQYF.

The chain links TRBV11-2 to TRBJ2-3; 12 positions match TRBD2. CDR1 and CDR2 from the germline V gene are SGHAT and FQNNGV. With 6 bases clipped from V and 4 bases from J, the junction kept 11 bases outside the gene matches. The CDR3 consists of 17 residues. The CDR3 DNA is TGTGCCAGCAGAGGAAACAGGACTAGCGGGAAGTCAGATACGCAGTATTTT. Translating gives CASRGNRTSGKSDTQYF.

The chain employs TRBV6-5 and TRBJ2-1; 7 bases are a match to TRBD1. Germline CDR1 and CDR2: MNHEY and SVGAGI. The V gene end was trimmed by 3 bases and the J gene end by 7 bases; junction bases not matched to a gene: 6. The CDR3 is 14 amino acids. CDR3 nucleotides: TGTGCCAGCAGTTATCGACAGGGTTGGAATGAGCAGTTCTTC. It yields the protein CASSYRQGWNEQFF.

In its sample, this clone was seen once. The chain has TRBV2 and TRBJ2-1, with 11 bases lining up with TRBD1. The ends lost 6 bases at V and 1 base at J; junction bases unmatched: 2. CDR1 is SNHLY and CDR2 is FYNNEI in the germline V gene. The length of the CDR3 is 15 residues. In DNA, the CDR3 is TGTGCCAGCAGGTGGGACAGGGGGTCCTACAATGAGCAGTTCTTC. The encoded protein is CASRWDRGSYNEQFF. The full variable domain, rest sourced from reference TRBV2 and TRBJ2-1, is EPEVTQTPSHQVTQMGQEVILRCVPISNHLYFYWYRQILGQKVEFLVSFYNNEISEKSEIFDDQFSVERPDGSNFTLKIRSTKLEDSAMYFCASRWDRGSYNEQFFGPGTRLTVL.

The J gene is TRBJ2-7, the V gene TRBV19, with D possibly TRBD2 on 6 matching bases. The CDR3 totals 13 residues. The germline V gene encodes CDR1 LNHDA and CDR2 SQIVND (reference sequence). The V end lost 5 bases, the J end lost 0 bases, and 8 bases lay between the germline ends. The CDR3 region is CASSFGSSYEQYF. The CDR3, as DNA: TGTGCCAGTAGTTTCGGGAGCTCCTACGAGCAGTACTTC.

The rearrangement joins TRBV5-1 to TRBJ2-3, with D maybe TRBD1 (6 bases). The CDR3 has 14 residues. Germline V gene data show CDR1 as SGHRS and CDR2 as YFSETQ. The germline V and J ends were trimmed by 4 bases and 3 bases, with 12 bases remaining between them. The CDR3, as DNA: TGCGCCAGCAGCCTCCAGGGGCGGACAGATACGCAGTATTTT. Translation: CASSLQGRTDTQYF.

V usage is TRBV11-3 and J usage is TRBJ1-2, with D unresolved. CDR3 length equals 13 residues. Germline CDR1 and CDR2: SGHNT and YENEEA. The V end lost 3 bases, the J end lost 1 base, and 6 bases lay between the germline ends. Here the CDR3 reads CASSFSGNYGYTF. Here the CDR3 DNA reads TGTGCCAGCAGCTTTAGCGGTAACTATGGCTACACCTTC. The full variable domain, its missing parts supplied by reference TRBV11-3 and TRBJ1-2, is EAGVVQSPRYKIIEKKQPVAFWCNPISGHNTLYWYLQNLGQGPELLIRYENEEAVDDSQLPKDRFSAERLKGVDSTLKIQPAELGDSAVYLCASSFSGNYGYTFGSGTRLTVV.

The chain employs TRBV2 and TRBJ1-2; D ambiguous. The CDR3 consists of 14 residues. The V gene's germline CDR1 is SNHLY and CDR2 FYNNEI. V was shortened by 2 bases and J by 4 bases, with 11 bases between the two germline ends. The CDR3 DNA is TGTGCCAGCAGTGAAACGGCAGGTGTCTATGGCTACACCTTC. Encoded protein: CASSETAGVYGYTF.